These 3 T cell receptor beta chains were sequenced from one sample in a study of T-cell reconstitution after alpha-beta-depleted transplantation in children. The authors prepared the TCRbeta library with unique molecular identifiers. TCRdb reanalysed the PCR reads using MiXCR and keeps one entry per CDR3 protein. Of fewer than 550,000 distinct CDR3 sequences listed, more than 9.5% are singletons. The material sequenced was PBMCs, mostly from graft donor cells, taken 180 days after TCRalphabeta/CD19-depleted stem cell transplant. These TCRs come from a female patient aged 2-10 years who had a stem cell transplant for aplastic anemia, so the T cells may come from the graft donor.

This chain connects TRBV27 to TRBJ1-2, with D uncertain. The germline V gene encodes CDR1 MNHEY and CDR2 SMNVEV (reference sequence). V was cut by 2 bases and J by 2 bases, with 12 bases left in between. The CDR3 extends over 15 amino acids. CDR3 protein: CASSLRAVRNYGYTF. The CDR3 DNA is TGTGCCAGCAGTTTACGGGCAGTGCGGAACTATGGCTACACCTTC.

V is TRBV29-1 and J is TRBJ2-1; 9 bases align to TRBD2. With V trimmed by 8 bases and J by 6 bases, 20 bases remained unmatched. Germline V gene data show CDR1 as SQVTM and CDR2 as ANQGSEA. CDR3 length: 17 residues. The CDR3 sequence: CSRLGESVAGVLNEQFF. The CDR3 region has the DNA TGCAGCCGGTTAGGCGAGAGCGTAGCGGGAGTTCTCAATGAGCAGTTCTTC.

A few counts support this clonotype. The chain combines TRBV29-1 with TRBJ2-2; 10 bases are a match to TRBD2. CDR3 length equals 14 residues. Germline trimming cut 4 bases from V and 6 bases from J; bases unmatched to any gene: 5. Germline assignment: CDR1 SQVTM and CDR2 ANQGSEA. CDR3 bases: TGCAGCGTTGGTTCGGGACTAGCGTCCGGGGAGCTGTTTTTT. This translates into CSVGSGLASGELFF.